A selection of T cell receptor beta chains follows, all from one sample in a study of control samples from healthy donors and cancer patients. TCRdb's copy holds only in-frame clones and misses some; the assay was immunoSEQ multiplex PCR. The repertoire holds some 94,000 clones, with roughly nine tenths as singletons. Source material: PBMCs. The receptor set was obtained from a woman aged 45-65 years with colorectal cancer. Both conserved end residues are part of each CDR3. D genes are given only for firm matches. A clone size is listed for some rows: how often the clone was seen (once, few, many), or a class if it is expanded.

J gene | clone size | V gene | D gene | CDR3 DNA | CDR3 protein
TRBJ1-5 | . | TRBV28 | . | TGTGCCAGCAGTTTATTCGGCCAGTGGGATCAGCCCCAGCATTTT | CASSLFGQWDQPQHF
TRBJ1-5 | . | TRBV6-2/TRBV6-3 | TRBD1 | TGTGCCAGCAGTTACCCAAGGGACAGGTGGTATAGCAATCAGCCCCAGCATTTT | CASSYPRDRWYSNQPQHF
TRBJ1-2 | . | TRBV10-3 | TRBD1 | TGTGCCATCAGTGGCACAGGGGCCGACTATGGCTACACCTTC | CAISGTGADYGYTF
TRBJ1-1 | . | TRBV19 | TRBD1 | TGTGCCAGTAGTCGACAGGGCGGTGATGTTGCTTTCTTT | CASSRQGGDVAFF
TRBJ2-2 | . | TRBV27 | TRBD1 | TGTGCCAGCAGTTCGACAGGGGGCCCCGGGGAGCTGTTTTTT | CASSSTGGPGELFF
TRBJ2-5 | . | TRBV4-1 | TRBD2 | TGCGCCAGCAGCCAAGACGCGGGAGGGAGTTCGAAGGGAGAGACCCAGTACTTC | CASSQDAGGSSKGETQYF
TRBJ1-4 | . | TRBV2 | . | TGTGCCAGCAGTGCCAGAATTGAAAAACTGTTTTTT | CASSARIEKLFF
TRBJ2-3 | . | TRBV6-1 | TRBD1 | TGTGCCAGCAGTGATTCAGGGGGCGCAGATACGCAGTATTTT | CASSDSGGADTQYF
TRBJ1-1 | . | TRBV5-1 | . | TGCGCCAGCAGTCACGGAAACACTGAAGCTTTCTTT | CASSHGNTEAFF
TRBJ1-6 | . | TRBV5-4 | . | TGTGCCAGCAGCATCGGGACACCTGGGTCACCCCTCCACTTT | CASSIGTPGSPLHF
TRBJ1-5 | . | TRBV19 | . | TGTGCCAGTAGTATTGCCGGATTGGGCAATCAGCCCCAGCATTTT | CASSIAGLGNQPQHF
TRBJ1-6 | . | TRBV18 | TRBD1 | TGTGCCAGCTCCGAAGGACAGGGGGCTTCACCCCTCCACTTT | CASSEGQGASPLHF
TRBJ2-3 | . | TRBV4-3 | . | TGCGCCAGCAGCCCCGGGGGCAGCCGCACAGATACGCAGTATTTT | CASSPGGSRTDTQYF
TRBJ1-1 | few | TRBV9 | TRBD1 | TGTGCCAGCAGCGTAGGAGTTGGACAGGGCGACACTGAAGCTTTCTTT | CASSVGVGQGDTEAFF
TRBJ1-5 | . | TRBV6-2/TRBV6-3 | . | TGTGCCAGCAGTTACTCGAGAGCGAGTGGTCAGCCCCAGCATTTT | CASSYSRASGQPQHF
TRBJ2-1 | . | TRBV6-5 | . | TGTGCCAGCAGTTCCGTAGGACTGCCCCCGAGAGGGCAGTTCTTC | CASSSVGLPPRGQFF
TRBJ2-1 | . | TRBV6-2/TRBV6-3 | TRBD2 | TGTGCCAGCAGTCTAGCGGGGGGAAGTAATGAGCAGTTCTTC | CASSLAGGSNEQFF
TRBJ2-5 | . | TRBV3-1/TRBV3-2 | . | TGTGCCAGCAGCGGGGAAAGGACTGGAGAGACCCAGTACTTC | CASSGERTGETQYF
TRBJ2-1 | . | TRBV5-4 | TRBD2 | TGTGCCAGCAGCTTGGCCGGGGGGTCGGGACTAGCTCGCGAGCAGTTCTTC | CASSLAGGSGLAREQFF
TRBJ2-1 | . | TRBV5-1 | . | TGCGCCAGCAGCTTGGAAAGGGACGGTTCTGAGCAGTTCTTC | CASSLERDGSEQFF
TRBJ1-1 | . | TRBV6-6 | TRBD1 | TGTGCCAGCAGTTATACGACAGGGTTGACTGAAGCTTTCTTT | CASSYTTGLTEAFF
TRBJ2-5 | . | TRBV7-2 | . | TGTGCCAGCAGCCCCGGGAATCAAGAGACCCAGTACTTC | CASSPGNQETQYF
TRBJ1-1 | . | TRBV12-5 | . | TGTGCTAGTGGTTTGGCCCCCGGTAGCGCAATGAACACTGAAGCTTTCTTT | CASGLAPGSAMNTEAFF
TRBJ2-1 | . | TRBV6-5 | . | TGTGCCAGCTACACGGGGGCCGACAATGAGCAGTTCTTC | CASYTGADNEQFF
TRBJ2-3 | . | TRBV10-3 | . | TGTGCCATCAGTGGCCAGGGGTTCACAGATACGCAGTATTTT | CAISGQGFTDTQYF
TRBJ1-1 | . | TRBV10-3 | TRBD1 | TGTGCCATCAGTGCCACAGGGGACAATGAAGCTTTCTTT | CAISATGDNEAFF
TRBJ2-3 | . | TRBV6-2/TRBV6-3 | . | TGTGCCAGCAGTTACGGCAGACTAACCAGCACAGATACGCAGTATTTT | CASSYGRLTSTDTQYF
TRBJ2-2 | . | TRBV7-9 | . | TGTGCCAGCAGCTTGGAGGTCGGGGAGCTGTTTTTT | CASSLEVGELFF
TRBJ2-2 | . | TRBV6-6 | . | TGTGCCAGCACTATAGGGTCTAACACCGGGGAGCTGTTTTTT | CASTIGSNTGELFF
TRBJ2-2 | . | TRBV7-2 | . | TGTGCCAGCAGCCTCCGGCCCGGGGGCTTCACCGGGGAGCTGTTTTTT | CASSLRPGGFTGELFF
TRBJ1-5 | once | TRBV7-2 | . | TGTGCCAGCAGCTTAGGTCCTTATAGCAATCAGCCCCAGCATTTT | CASSLGPYSNQPQHF
TRBJ1-2 | . | TRBV6-1 | . | TGTGCCAGCAGTGAAGCGGTAATTTATGGCTACACCTTC | CASSEAVIYGYTF
TRBJ2-1 | . | TRBV4-2 | TRBD2 | TGTGCCAGCAGCCAAGGACCAGCTAGCGGGGGGTACAATGAGCAGTTCTTC | CASSQGPASGGYNEQFF
TRBJ1-3 | . | TRBV6-5 | . | TGTGCCAGTACGGCCTTCTCTGGAAACACCATATATTTT | CASTAFSGNTIYF
TRBJ2-1 | few | TRBV3-1/TRBV3-2 | . | TGTGCCAGCAGCCAAGGCATCGTTGAGCAGTTCTTC | CASSQGIVEQFF
TRBJ2-5 | once | TRBV6-2/TRBV6-3 | TRBD2 | TGTGCCAGCAGTTACCAACGGGGGGAAATCATAATAACCCGGGAGACCCAGTACTTC | CASSYQRGEIIITRETQYF
TRBJ1-5 | . | TRBV6-2/TRBV6-3 | TRBD1 | TGTGCCAGCAGTTCCGGGACAGGGATAGATCAGCCCCAGCATTTT | CASSSGTGIDQPQHF
TRBJ2-1 | . | TRBV10-1 | . | TGCGCCAGCAGTGAGGGGGTCGCAGGGTTGGATGAGCAGTTCTTC | CASSEGVAGLDEQFF
TRBJ1-4 | . | TRBV6-6 | . | TGTGCCAGCAGAGGTACAGGGACGACTAATGAAAAACTGTTTTTT | CASRGTGTTNEKLFF
TRBJ1-1 | . | TRBV6-6 | . | TGTGCCAGCAGCCCACCAAGCAGGATTACTGAAGCTTTCTTT | CASSPPSRITEAFF
TRBJ1-4 | . | TRBV7-9 | . | TGTGCCAGCAGCTTTCGTGAAGCTGGGGGAGTTTTAAATGAAAAACTGTTTTTT | CASSFREAGGVLNEKLFF
TRBJ1-4 | . | TRBV3-1/TRBV3-2 | . | TGTGCCAGCAGCCAAGGGCGGGGCTGGGATGAAAAACTGTTTTTT | CASSQGRGWDEKLFF
TRBJ1-4 | . | TRBV4-1 | . | TGCGCCAGCAGCCGAGGTGGAGGGCAGGGAGAAAAACTGTTTTTT | CASSRGGGQGEKLFF
TRBJ2-1 | . | TRBV27 | . | TGTGCCAGCAGAGCCAGCTCAGGTTACAATGAGCAGTTCTTC | CASRASSGYNEQFF
TRBJ1-4 | once | TRBV2 | . | TGTGCCAGCAGCTTCGGATATAATGAAAAACTGTTTTTT | CASSFGYNEKLFF
TRBJ2-3 | . | TRBV29-1 | TRBD1 | TGCAGCGTCGGAGGGACAGGGGTTTCGGATACGCAGTATTTT | CSVGGTGVSDTQYF
TRBJ2-1 | . | TRBV2 | . | TGTGCCAGCAGTGAAACCGGGCGGGAGCAGTTCTTC | CASSETGREQFF
TRBJ2-1 | once | TRBV18 | . | TGTGCCAGCTCACAGGGACTGGTCAATGAGCAGTTCTTC | CASSQGLVNEQFF
TRBJ1-2 | . | TRBV5-4 | TRBD1 | TGTGCCAGCAGCATACAGGGGGCGCGAGGCTACACCTTC | CASSIQGARGYTF
TRBJ1-1 | . | TRBV6-5 | . | TGTGCCAGCAGTTACAGAGCCAACACTGAAGCTTTCTTT | CASSYRANTEAFF
TRBJ2-3 | . | TRBV18 | . | TGTGCCAGCTCACCTGTGGGGGATACGCAGTATTTT | CASSPVGDTQYF
TRBJ1-6 | . | TRBV11-2 | TRBD1 | TGTGCCAGCAGCTTAGTGACAGGGCAGAATTCACCCCTCCACTTT | CASSLVTGQNSPLHF
TRBJ1-1 | . | TRBV12-3/TRBV12-4 | . | TGTGCCAGCAGTCCCCAACGGAACACTGAAGCTTTCTTT | CASSPQRNTEAFF
TRBJ1-6 | . | TRBV2 | . | TGTGCCAGCAGAGTTGACAGTGGAGGGATTTCACCCCTCCACTTT | CASRVDSGGISPLHF